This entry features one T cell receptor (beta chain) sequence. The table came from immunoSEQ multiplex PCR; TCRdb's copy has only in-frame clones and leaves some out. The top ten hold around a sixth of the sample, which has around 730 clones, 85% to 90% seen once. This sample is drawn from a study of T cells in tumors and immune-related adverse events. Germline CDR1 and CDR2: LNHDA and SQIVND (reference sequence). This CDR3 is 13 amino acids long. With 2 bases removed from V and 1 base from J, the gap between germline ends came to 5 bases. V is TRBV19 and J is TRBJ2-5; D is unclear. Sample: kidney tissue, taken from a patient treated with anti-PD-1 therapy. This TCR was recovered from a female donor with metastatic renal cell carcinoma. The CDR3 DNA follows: TGTGCCAGTAGTATAAACAGCCAAGAGACCCAGTACTTC. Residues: CASSINSQETQYF.